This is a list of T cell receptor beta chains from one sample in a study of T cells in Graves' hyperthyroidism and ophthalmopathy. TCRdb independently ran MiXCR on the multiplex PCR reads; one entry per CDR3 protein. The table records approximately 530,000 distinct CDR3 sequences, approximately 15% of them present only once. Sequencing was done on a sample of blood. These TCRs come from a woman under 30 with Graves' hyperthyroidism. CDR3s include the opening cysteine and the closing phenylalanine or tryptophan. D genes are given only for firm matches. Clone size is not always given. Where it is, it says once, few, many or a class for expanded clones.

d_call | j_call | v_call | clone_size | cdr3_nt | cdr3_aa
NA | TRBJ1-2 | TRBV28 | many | TGTGCCAGCAGCCGCCGGAGCGACTATGGCTACACCTTC | CASSRRSDYGYTF
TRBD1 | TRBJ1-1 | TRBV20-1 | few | TGCAGTGCGGAGGACAGGGGGCCCACTGAAGCTTTCTTT | CSAEDRGPTEAFF
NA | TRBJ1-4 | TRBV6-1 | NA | TGTGCCAGCAGACCGTCGGGGGGAGAGGAAAAACTGTTTTTT | CASRPSGGEEKLFF
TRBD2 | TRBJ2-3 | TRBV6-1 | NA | TGTGCCAGCAGGCCTAGCGGGGGGAGCACAGATACGCAGTATTTT | CASRPSGGSTDTQYF
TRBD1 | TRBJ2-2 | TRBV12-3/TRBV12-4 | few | TGTGCCAGCAGTTTAGAAGGACAGGGATTGGCCGGGGAGCTGTTTTTT | CASSLEGQGLAGELFF
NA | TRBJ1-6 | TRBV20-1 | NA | TGCAGTGCTAGAGATCAGACAGGAAATAATTCACCCCTCCACTTT | CSARDQTGNNSPLHF
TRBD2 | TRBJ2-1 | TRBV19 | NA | TGTGCCAGTACCGGGACTAGCGGGAGGGTCAGTGAGCAGTTCTTC | CASTGTSGRVSEQFF
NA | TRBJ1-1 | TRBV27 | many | TGTGCCAGCAGTTCCCCCTTGGGGCTTAGTATGAACACTGAAGCTTTCTTT | CASSSPLGLSMNTEAFF
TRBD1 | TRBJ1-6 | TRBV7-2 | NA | TGTGCCAGCAGCTTAGTGGCGGCAGGGGGCGGAAATTCACCCCTCCACTTT | CASSLVAAGGGNSPLHF
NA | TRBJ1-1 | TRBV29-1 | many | TGCAGCGTTGAACAGGGGCTGGGCACTGAAGCTTTCTTT | CSVEQGLGTEAFF
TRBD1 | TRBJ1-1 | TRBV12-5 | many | TGTGCTAGTGGTTTCAGCCCGGGGACAGGGGGTTTAGGGAACACTGAAGCTTTCTTT | CASGFSPGTGGLGNTEAFF
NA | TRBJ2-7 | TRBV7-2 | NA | TGTGCCAGCAGTACCGTAGCAGTAGGATCCTACGAGCAGTACTTC | CASSTVAVGSYEQYF
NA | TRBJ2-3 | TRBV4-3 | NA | TGCGCCAGCAGCCAAGGTGCGAGAACGCAGTATTTT | CASSQGARTQYF
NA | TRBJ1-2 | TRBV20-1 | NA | TGCAGTGCTACCAGGGTATTGGGTGGCTACACCTTC | CSATRVLGGYTF
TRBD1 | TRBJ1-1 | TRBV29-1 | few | TGCAGCGGACGGGGGACAGACACCCTGAAAGCTTTCTTT | CSGRGTDTLKAFF
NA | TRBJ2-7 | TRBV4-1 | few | TGCGCCAGCAGCCAAGAGAGAGCGTCCTACGAGCAGTACTTC | CASSQERASYEQYF
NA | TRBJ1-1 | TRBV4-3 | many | TGCGCCAGCAGCCAAGTGTTGGCGGGCAGGGGAAGGGCTTTCTTT | CASSQVLAGRGRAFF
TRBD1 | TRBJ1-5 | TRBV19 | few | TGTGCCACCCAAGGGACAGGGGGCCGTCAGCCCCAGCATTTT | CATQGTGGRQPQHF
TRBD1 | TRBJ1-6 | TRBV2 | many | TGTGCCAGCACTACGACAGGGAAAAATTCACCCCTCCACTTT | CASTTTGKNSPLHF
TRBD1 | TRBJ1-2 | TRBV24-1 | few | TGTGCCACCAGTGACCCCCGGACAGGGCCAGGCGGCTACACCTTC | CATSDPRTGPGGYTF